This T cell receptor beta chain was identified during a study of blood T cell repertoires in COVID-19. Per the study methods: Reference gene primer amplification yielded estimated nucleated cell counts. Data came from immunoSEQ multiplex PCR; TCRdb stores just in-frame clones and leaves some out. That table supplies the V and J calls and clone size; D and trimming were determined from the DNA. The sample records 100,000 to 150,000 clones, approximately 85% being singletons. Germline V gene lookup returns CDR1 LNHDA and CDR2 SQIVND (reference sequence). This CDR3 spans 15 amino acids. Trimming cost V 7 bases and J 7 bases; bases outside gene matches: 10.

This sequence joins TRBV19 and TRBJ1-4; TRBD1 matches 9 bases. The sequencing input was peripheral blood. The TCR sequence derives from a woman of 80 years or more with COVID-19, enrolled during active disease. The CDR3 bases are TGTGCCAGTAAAATAGTGGACAGGGGAAGTGAAAAACTGTTTTTT. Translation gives CASKIVDRGSEKLFF.